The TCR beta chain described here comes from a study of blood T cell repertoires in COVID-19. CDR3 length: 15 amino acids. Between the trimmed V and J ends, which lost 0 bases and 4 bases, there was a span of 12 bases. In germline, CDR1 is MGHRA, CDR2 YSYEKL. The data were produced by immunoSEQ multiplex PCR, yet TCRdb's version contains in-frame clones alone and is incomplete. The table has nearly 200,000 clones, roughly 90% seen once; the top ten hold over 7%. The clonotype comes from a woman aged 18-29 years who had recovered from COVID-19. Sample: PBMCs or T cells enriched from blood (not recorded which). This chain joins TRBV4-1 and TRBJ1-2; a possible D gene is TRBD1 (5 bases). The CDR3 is CASSQEQTASYGYTF. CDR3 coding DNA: TGCGCCAGCAGCCAAGAGCAGACAGCCAGCTATGGCTACACCTTC.